Below, one T cell receptor beta chain is given with its context. The V gene end was trimmed by 4 bases and the J gene end by 2 bases; junction bases not matched to a gene: 2. The CDR3 loop spans 13 amino acids. Germline CDR1 is SGHRS and CDR2 is YFSETQ. This record comes from a study of blood T cell repertoires in COVID-19. As for the study in general: Acute and convalescent COVID-19 samples came from the United States, Italy and Spain.

Method: immunoSEQ multiplex PCR; TCRdb's copy keeps in-frame clones and lacks some. Found here are tens of thousands of clones, 86% of them singletons; the top ten hold approximately 7.2%. The origin of this receptor is a man aged 60-69 years with acute or convalescent COVID-19. Sequenced input: peripheral blood. V gene TRBV5-1 combines with J gene TRBJ1-2, with 7 bases matching TRBD1. The CDR3 here is CASSVTGNYGYTF. Here the CDR3 DNA reads TGCGCCAGCAGCGTGACAGGGAACTATGGCTACACCTTC.